This T cell receptor beta chain comes out of a study of blood T cell repertoires in COVID-19. The wider study: T cells, B-cell-depleted T cells, or PBMCs provided the cDNA or gDNA that served as material.

With 8 bases clipped from V and 7 bases from J, the junction kept 17 bases outside the gene matches. This CDR3 is 16 amino acids long. Germline V gene data show CDR1 as SGHVS and CDR2 as FNYEAQ. Original analysis: Amplification with reference gene primers provided the estimates of nucleated cell counts. Clones were read by immunoSEQ multiplex PCR, and TCRdb kept only the in-frame ones, dropping some. For V, J and clone size, that table is used; D and trimming come from the DNA. The sample includes 13,000 or so clones, around 76% of them seen just once. The chain carries TRBV7-6 and TRBJ2-7, with 10 bases aligning to TRBD1. This TCR was recovered from a woman of 80 years or more with acute or convalescent COVID-19. Sequencing was carried out using peripheral blood. The CDR3 sequence is CASLKKVTGQGGEQYF. Written as DNA, the CDR3 is TGTGCCAGCCTAAAAAAGGTTACCGGACAGGGGGGTGAGCAGTACTTC.